This T cell receptor beta chain was recovered during a study of cytomegalovirus exposure and HLA in healthy donors. Study as a whole: The 95 to 150 validation repertoires, a later analysis reported, used the same platform as the 666 first-cohort repertoires.

Generated by immunoSEQ multiplex PCR, the TCRdb table keeps only in-frame clones and is missing some. The sample lists 150,000 or so clones; 85% to 90% were seen once. CDR1 and CDR2 from the germline V gene are LNHDA and SQIVND (reference sequence). CDR3 size: 11 residues. As regards this clone: No antigen is known for it.

Study-level findings and limits: That first-cohort TCR clusters tended to co-occur in the 130 or so validation repertoires was found in a later analysis. It was reportedly the case that the classifier diagnosed cytomegalovirus status with high specificity and sensitivity. The study put 150 to 200 TCR beta chains on its list as cytomegalovirus-associated.

The V gene is TRBV19, the J gene TRBJ1-4; no reliable D call. The DNA matches TRBJ2-2 better at its end, which makes the J call doubtful. This sequence was found in a woman under 40 in good health and CMV-seropositive. Sequenced input: PBMCs. CDR3 DNA sequence: TGTGCCAGTAGTACGCACAGGGAGCTGTTTTTT. Encoded protein: CASSTHRELFF.